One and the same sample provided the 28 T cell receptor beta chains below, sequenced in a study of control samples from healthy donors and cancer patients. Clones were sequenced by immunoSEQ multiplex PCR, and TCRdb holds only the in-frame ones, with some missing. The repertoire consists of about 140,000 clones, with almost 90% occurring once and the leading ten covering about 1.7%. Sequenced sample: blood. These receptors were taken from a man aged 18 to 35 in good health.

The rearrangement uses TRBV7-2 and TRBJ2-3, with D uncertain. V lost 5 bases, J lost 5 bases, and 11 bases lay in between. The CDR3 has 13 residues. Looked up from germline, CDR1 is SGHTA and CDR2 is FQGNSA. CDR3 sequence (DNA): TGTGCCAGCAGCCCAGATGGAAGAGATACGCAGTATTTT. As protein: CASSPDGRDTQYF. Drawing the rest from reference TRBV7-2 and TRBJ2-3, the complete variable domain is GAGVSQSPSNKVTEKGKDVELRCDPISGHTALYWYRQSLGQGLEFLIYFQGNSAPDKSGLPSDRFSAERTGGSVSTLTIQRTQQEDSAVYLCASSPDGRDTQYFGPGTRLTVL.

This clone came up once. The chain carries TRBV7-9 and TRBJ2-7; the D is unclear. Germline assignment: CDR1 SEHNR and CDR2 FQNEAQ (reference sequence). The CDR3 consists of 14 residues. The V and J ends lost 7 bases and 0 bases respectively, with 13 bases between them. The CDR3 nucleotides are TGTGCCAGCACTGTGGCCGATAGCTCCTACGAGCAGTACTTC. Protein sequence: CASTVADSSYEQYF.

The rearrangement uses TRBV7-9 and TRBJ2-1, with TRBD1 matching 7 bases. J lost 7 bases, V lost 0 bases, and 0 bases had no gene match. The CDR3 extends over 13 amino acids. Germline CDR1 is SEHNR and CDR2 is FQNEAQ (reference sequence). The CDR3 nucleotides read TGTGCCAGCAGCTTAGCCAGGGGGAATGAGCAGTTCTTC. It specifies CASSLARGNEQFF.

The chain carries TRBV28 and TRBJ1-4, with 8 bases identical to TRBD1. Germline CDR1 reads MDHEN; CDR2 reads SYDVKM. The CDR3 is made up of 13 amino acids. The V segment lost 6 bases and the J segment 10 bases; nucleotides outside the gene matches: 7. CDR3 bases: TGTGCCAGCAGGACAGGGGAGAGTCGAAAACTGTTTTTT. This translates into CASRTGESRKLFF.

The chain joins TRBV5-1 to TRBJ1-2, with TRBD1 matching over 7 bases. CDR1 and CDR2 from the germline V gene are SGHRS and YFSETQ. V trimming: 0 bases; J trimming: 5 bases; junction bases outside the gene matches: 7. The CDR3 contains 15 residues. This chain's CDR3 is CASSLGGGRGYGYTF. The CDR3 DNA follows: TGCGCCAGCAGCTTGGGAGGGGGCCGTGGTTATGGCTACACCTTC. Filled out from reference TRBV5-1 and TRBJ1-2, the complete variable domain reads KAGVTQTPRYLIKTRGQQVTLSCSPISGHRSVSWYQQTPGQGLQFLFEYFSETQRNKGNFPGRFSGRQFSNSRSEMNVSTLELGDSALYLCASSLGGGRGYGYTFGSGTRLTVV.

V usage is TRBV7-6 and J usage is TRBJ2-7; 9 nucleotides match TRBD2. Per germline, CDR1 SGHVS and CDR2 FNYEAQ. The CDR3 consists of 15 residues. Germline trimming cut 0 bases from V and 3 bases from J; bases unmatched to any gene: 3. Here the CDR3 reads CASSLAAGGFYEQYF. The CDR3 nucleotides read TGTGCCAGCAGCTTAGCGGCGGGGGGGTTCTACGAGCAGTACTTC.

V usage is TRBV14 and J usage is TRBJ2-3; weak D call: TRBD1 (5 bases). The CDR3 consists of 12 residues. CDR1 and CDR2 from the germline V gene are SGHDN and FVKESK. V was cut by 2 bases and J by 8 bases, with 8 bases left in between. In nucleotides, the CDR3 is TGTGCCAGCAGCCAACAGGGAAGTACGCAGTATTTT. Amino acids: CASSQQGSTQYF.

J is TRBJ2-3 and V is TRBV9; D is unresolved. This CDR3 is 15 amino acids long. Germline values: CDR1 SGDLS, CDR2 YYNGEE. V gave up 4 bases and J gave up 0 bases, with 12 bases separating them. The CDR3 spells CASSLQPESTDTQYF. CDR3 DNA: TGTGCCAGCAGCCTCCAACCGGAGAGCACAGATACGCAGTATTTT.

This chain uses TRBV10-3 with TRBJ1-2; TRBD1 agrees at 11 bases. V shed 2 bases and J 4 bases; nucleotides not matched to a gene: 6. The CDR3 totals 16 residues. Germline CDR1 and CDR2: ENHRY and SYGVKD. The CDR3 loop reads CAISEQGTGGLYGYTF. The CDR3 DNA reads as TGTGCCATCAGTGAGCAGGGGACAGGGGGGCTCTATGGCTACACCTTC.

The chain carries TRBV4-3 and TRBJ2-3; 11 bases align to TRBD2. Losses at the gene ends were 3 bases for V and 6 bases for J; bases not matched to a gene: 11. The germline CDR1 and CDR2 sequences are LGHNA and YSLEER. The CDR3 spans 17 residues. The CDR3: CASSQDFSGGALDTQYF. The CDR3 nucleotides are TGCGCCAGCAGCCAGGATTTTAGCGGGGGGGCCTTGGATACGCAGTATTTT.

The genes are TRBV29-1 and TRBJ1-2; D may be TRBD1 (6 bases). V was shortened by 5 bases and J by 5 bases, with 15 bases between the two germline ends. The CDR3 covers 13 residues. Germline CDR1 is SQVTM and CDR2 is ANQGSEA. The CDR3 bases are TGCAGCGTTCAAGGGGGTGTATATTATGGCTACACCTTC. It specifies CSVQGGVYYGYTF.

The chain's CDR3 is CASSYAGTAYAYEQYF. The DNA for the CDR3 is TGTGCCAGCAGTTACGCCGGCACAGCGTATGCCTACGAGCAGTACTTC. The chain carries TRBV6-5 and TRBJ2-7; D remains ambiguous. The germline V gene encodes CDR1 MNHEY and CDR2 SVGAGI. This CDR3 is 16 amino acids long. V dropped 2 bases and J dropped 2 bases, with 16 bases sitting between them.

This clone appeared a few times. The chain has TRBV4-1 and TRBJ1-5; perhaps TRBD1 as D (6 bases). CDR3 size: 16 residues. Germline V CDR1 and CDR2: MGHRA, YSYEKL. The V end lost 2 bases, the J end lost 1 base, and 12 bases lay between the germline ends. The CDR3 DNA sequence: TGCGCCAGCAGCCAATATGCAGGGGCGAGCAATCAGCCCCAGCATTTT. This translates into CASSQYAGASNQPQHF.

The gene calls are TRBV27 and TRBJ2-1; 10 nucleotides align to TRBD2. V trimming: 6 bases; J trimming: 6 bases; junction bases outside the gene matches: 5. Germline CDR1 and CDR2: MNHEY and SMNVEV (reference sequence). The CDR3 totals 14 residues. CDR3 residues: CASREAGGPNEQFF. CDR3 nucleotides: TGTGCCAGCAGGGAAGCGGGGGGGCCCAATGAGCAGTTCTTC.

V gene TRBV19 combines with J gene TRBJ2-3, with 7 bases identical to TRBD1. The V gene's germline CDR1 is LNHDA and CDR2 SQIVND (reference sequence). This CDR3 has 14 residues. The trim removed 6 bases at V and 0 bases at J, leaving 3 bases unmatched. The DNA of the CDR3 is TGTGCCAGTAGCTACAGGGGAAGCACAGATACGCAGTATTTT. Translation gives CASSYRGSTDTQYF. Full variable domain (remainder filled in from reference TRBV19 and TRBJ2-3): DGGITQSPKYLFRKEGQNVTLSCEQNLNHDAMYWYRQDPGQGLRLIYYSQIVNDFQKGDIAEGYSVSREKKESFPLTVTSAQKNPTAFYLCASSYRGSTDTQYFGPGTRLTVL.

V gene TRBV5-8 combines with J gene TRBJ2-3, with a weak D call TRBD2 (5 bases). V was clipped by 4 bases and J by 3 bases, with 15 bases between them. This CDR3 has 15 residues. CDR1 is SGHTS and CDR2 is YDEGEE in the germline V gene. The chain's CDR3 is CASSPEGTGTDTQYF. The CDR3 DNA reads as TGTGCCAGCAGCCCCGAGGGCACCGGGACAGATACGCAGTATTTT.

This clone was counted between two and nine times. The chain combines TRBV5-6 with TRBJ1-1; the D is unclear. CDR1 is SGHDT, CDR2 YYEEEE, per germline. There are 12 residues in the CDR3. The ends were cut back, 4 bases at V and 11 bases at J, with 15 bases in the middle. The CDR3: CASSPIGSAAFF. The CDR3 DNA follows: TGTGCCAGCAGCCCTATTGGGAGTGCGGCTTTCTTT.

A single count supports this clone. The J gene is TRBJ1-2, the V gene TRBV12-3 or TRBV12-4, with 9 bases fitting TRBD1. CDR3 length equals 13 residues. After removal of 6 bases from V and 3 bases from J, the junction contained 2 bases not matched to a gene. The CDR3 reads CASRRTGDYGYTF. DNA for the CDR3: TGTGCCAGCAGGAGGACAGGGGACTATGGCTACACCTTC.

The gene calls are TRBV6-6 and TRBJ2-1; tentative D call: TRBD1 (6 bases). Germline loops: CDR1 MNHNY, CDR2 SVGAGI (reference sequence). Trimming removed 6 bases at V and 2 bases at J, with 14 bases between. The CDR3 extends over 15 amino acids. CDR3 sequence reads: CASRRDRSTYNEQFF. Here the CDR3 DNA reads TGTGCCAGCAGGCGCGACAGGTCCACCTACAATGAGCAGTTCTTC.

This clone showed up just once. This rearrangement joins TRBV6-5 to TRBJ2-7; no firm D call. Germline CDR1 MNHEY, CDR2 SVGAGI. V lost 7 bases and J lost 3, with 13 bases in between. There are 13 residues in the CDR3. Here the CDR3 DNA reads TGTGCCAGCACGGATCCGGCCGTCTACGAGCAGTACTTC. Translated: CASTDPAVYEQYF.

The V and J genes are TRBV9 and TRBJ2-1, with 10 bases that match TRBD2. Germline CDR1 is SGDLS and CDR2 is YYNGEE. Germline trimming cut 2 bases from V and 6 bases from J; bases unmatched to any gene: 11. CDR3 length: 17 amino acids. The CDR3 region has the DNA TGTGCCAGCAGCGTGGGGACAAGCGGGAGGGCCCTCAATGAGCAGTTCTTC. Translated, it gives CASSVGTSGRALNEQFF. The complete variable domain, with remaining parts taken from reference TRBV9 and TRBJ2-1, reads DSGVTQTPKHLITATGQRVTLRCSPRSGDLSVYWYQQSLDQGLQFLIQYYNGEERAKGNILERFSAQQFPDLHSELNLSSLELGDSALYFCASSVGTSGRALNEQFFGPGTRLTVL.

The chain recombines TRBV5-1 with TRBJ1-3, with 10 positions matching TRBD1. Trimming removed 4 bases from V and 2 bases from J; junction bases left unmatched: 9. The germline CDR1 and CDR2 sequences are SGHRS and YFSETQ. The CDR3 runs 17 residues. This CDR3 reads CASSLYRQGAAGNTIYF. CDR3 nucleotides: TGCGCCAGCAGCCTTTACCGACAGGGGGCGGCTGGAAACACCATATATTTT.

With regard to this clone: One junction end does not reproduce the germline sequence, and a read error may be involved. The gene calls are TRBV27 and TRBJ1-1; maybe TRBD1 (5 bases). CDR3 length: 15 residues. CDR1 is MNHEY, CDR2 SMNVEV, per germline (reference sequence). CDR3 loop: CASSLSGAVDTEAFF. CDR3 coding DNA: TGTGCCAGCAGCTTATCTGGGGCTGTAGACACTGAAGCTTTCTTT.

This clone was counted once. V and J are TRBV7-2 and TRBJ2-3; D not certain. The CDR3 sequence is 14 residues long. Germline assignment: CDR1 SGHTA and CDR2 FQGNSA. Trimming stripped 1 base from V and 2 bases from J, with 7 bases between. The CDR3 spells CASSLVLDTDTQYF. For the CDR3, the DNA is TGTGCCAGCAGCTTAGTCCTGGACACAGATACGCAGTATTTT.

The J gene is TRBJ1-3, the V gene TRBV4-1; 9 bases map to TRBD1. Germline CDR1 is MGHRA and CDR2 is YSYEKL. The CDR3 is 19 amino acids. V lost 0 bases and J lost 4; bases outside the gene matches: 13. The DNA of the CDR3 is TGCGCCAGCAGCCAAGAGGCGGGACAGGGTGGCCCGCTCGGAAACACCATATATTTT. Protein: CASSQEAGQGGPLGNTIYF.

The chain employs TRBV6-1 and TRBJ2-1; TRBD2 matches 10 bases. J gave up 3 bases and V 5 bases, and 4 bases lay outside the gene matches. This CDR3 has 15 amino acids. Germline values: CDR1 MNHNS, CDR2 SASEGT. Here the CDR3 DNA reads TGTGCCAGCAGTCAAGGACTAGCGGTCTACAATGAGCAGTTCTTC. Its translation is CASSQGLAVYNEQFF.

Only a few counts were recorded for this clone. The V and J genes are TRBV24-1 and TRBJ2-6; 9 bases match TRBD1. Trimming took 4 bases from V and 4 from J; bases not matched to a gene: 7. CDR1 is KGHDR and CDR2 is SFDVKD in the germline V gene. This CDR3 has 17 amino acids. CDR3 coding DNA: TGTGCCACCAGTGAGGGACAGGGAACGCCCGGGGCCAACGTCCTGACTTTC. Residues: CATSEGQGTPGANVLTF.

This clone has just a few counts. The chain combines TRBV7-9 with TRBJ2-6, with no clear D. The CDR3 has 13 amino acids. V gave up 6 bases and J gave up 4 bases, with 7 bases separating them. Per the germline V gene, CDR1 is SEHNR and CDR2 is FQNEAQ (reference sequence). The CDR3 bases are TGTGCCAGCAGTAGAGGCGGGGCCAACGTCCTGACTTTC. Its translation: CASSRGGANVLTF.